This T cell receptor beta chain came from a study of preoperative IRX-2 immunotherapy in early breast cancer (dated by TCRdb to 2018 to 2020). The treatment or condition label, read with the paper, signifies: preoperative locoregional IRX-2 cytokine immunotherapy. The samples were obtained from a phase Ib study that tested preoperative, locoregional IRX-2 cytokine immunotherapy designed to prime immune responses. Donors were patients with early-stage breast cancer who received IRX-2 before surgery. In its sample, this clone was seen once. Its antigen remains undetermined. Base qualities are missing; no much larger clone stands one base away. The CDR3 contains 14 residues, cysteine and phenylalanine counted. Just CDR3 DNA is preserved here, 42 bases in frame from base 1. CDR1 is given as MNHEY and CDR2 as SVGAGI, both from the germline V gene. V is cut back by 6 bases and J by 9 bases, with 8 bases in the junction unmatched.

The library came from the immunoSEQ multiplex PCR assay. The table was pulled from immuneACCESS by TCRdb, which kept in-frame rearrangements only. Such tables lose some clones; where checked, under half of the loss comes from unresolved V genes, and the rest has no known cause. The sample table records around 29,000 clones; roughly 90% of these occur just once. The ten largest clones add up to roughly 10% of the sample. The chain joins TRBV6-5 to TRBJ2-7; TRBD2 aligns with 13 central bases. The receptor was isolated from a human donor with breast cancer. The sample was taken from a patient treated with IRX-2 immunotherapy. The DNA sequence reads TGTGCCAGCAGCCTCAGGACTAGCGGGAGTTTGCAGTACTTC. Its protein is CASSLRTSGSLQYF.